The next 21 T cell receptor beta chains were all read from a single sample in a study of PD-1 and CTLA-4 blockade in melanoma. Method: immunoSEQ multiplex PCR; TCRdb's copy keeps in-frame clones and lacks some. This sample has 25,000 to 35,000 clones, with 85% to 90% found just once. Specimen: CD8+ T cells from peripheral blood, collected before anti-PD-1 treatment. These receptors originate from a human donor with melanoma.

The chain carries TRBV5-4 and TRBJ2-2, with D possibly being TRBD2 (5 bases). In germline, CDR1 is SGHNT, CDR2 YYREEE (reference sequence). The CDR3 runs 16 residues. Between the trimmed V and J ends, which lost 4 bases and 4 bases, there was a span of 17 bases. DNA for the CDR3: TGTGCCAGCAGCCCCGGGGAGAGCGGACTCACCGGGGAGCTGTTTTTT. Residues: CASSPGESGLTGELFF.

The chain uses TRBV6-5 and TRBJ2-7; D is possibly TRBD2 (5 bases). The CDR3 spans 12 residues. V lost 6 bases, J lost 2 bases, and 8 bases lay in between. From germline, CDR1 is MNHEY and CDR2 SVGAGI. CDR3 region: CASRQRTYEQYF. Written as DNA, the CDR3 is TGTGCCAGCAGGCAGCGGACCTACGAGCAGTACTTC.

In DNA form, the CDR3 reads TGTGCCAGCAGTTTATTTGTCCAAGAGGTTAGCACAGATACGCAGTATTTT. This codes for CASSLFVQEVSTDTQYF. The chain combines TRBV27 with TRBJ2-3, with unresolved D. CDR1 and CDR2 from the germline V gene are MNHEY and SMNVEV (reference sequence). Trimming took off 1 base at V and 0 bases at J, with 14 bases between the two ends. The CDR3 length is 17 residues.

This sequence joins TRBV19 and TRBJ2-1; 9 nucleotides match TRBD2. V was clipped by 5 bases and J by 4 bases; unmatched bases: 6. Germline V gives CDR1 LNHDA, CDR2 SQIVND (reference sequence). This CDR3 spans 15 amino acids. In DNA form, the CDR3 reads TGTGCCAGTAGTGTCGTAGCGGGGGAGTACAATGAGCAGTTCTTC. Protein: CASSVVAGEYNEQFF.

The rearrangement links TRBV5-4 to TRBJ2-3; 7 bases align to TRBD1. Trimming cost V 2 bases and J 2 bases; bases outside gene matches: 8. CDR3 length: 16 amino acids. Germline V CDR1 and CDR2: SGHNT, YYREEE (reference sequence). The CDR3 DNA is TGTGCCAGCAGCTTTCCCGGGACAGACCCCACAGATACGCAGTATTTT. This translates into CASSFPGTDPTDTQYF.

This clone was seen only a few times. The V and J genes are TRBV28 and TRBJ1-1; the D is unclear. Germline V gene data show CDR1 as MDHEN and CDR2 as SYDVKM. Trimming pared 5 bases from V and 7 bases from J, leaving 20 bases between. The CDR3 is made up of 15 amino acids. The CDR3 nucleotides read TGTGCCAGCAGTCCCACTCTGGACCGTAGCCGTGAAGCTTTCTTT. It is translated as CASSPTLDRSREAFF.

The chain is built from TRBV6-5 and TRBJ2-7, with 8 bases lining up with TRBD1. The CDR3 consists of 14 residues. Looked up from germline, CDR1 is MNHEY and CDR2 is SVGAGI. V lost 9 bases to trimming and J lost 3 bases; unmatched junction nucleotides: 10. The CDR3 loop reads CASSPRTGHYEQYF. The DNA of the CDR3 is TGTGCCAGTTCACCGAGGACAGGGCACTACGAGCAGTACTTC.

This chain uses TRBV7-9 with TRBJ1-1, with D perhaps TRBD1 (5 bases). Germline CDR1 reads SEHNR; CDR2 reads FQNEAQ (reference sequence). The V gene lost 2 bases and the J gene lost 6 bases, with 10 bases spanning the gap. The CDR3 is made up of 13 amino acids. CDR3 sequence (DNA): TGTGCCAGCAGCTTATTCGAGGGGCCTGAAGCTTTCTTT. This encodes CASSLFEGPEAFF.

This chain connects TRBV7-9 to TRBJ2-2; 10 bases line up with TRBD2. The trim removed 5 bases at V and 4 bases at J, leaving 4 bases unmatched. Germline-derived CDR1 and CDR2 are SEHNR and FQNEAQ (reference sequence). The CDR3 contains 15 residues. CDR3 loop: CASSQSGRATGELFF. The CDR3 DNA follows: TGTGCCAGCAGCCAAAGCGGGAGGGCCACCGGGGAGCTGTTTTTT.

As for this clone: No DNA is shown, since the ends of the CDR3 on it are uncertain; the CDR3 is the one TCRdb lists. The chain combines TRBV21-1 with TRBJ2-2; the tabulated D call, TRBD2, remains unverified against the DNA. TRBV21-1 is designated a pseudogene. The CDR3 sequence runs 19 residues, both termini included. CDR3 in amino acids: CASSKVASGSHRNTGELFF.

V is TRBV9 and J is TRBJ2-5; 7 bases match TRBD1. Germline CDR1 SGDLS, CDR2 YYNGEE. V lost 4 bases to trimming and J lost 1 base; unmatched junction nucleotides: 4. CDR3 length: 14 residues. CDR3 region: CASSPTGIQETQYF. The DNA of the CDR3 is TGTGCCAGCAGCCCGACAGGGATCCAAGAGACCCAGTACTTC. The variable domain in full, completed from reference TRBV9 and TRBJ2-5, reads DSGVTQTPKHLITATGQRVTLRCSPRSGDLSVYWYQQSLDQGLQFLIQYYNGEERAKGNILERFSAQQFPDLHSELNLSSLELGDSALYFCASSPTGIQETQYFGPGTRLLVL.

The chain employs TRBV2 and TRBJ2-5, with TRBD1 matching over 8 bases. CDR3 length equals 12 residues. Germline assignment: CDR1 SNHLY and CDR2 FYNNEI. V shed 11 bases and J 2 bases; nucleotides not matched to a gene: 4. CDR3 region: CAGTGEQETQYF. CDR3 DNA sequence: TGTGCCGGGACAGGAGAACAAGAGACCCAGTACTTC.

CDR3 coding DNA: TGTGCCAGCAGTTTAAGGCCTAGCGGGAGGGCCAGGGACACTGAGCAGTTCTTC. Amino acids: CASSLRPSGRARDTEQFF. The chain is built from TRBV28 and TRBJ2-1; 12 bases fit TRBD2. Germline trimming cut 2 bases from V and 9 bases from J; bases unmatched to any gene: 14. This CDR3 region has 18 residues. The germline CDR1 and CDR2 sequences are MDHEN and SYDVKM.

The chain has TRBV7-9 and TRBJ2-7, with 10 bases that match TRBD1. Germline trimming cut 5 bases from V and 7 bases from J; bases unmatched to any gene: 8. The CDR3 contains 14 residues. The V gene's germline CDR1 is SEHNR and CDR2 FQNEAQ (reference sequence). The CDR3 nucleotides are TGTGCCAGCAGCGGTTTGACAGGGGGCGGTGAGCAGTACTTC. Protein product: CASSGLTGGGEQYF.

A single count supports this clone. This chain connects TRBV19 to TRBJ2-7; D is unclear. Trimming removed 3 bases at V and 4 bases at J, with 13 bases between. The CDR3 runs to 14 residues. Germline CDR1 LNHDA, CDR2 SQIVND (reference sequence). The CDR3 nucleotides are TGTGCCAGTAGTATTTCCGGGTCGTATTACGAGCAGTACTTC. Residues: CASSISGSYYEQYF.

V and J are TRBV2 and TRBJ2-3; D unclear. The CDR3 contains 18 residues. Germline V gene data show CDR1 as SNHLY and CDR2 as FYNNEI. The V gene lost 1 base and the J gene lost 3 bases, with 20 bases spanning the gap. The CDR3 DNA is TGTGCCAGCAGTGAAGTGGACGTTCGTGGGTCGAAGACAGATACGCAGTATTTT. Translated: CASSEVDVRGSKTDTQYF.

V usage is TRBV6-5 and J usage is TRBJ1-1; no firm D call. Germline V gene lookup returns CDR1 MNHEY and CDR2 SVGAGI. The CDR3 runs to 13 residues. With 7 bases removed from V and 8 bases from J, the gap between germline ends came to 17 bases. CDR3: CASNKGTVTEAFF. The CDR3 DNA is TGTGCCAGCAACAAAGGTACAGTGACCGAAGCTTTCTTT.

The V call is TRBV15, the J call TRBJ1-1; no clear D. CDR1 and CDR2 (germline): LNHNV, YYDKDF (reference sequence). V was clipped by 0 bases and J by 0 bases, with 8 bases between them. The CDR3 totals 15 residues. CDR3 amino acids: CATSRDVSMNTEAFF. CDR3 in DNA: TGTGCCACCAGCAGAGATGTTTCGATGAACACTGAAGCTTTCTTT.

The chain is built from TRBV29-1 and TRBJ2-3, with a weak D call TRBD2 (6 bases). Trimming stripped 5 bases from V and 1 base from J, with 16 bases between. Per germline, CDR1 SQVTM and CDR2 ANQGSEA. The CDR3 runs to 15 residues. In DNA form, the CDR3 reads TGCAGCGTTCGGGGGTTGGTTGGGGGCACAGATACGCAGTATTTT. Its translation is CSVRGLVGGTDTQYF.

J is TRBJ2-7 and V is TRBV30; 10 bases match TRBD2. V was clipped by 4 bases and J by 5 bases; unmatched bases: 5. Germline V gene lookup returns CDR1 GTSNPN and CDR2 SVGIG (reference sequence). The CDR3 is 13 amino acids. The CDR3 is CAWTLTSGHEQYF. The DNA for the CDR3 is TGTGCCTGGACCTTGACTAGCGGGCACGAGCAGTACTTC.

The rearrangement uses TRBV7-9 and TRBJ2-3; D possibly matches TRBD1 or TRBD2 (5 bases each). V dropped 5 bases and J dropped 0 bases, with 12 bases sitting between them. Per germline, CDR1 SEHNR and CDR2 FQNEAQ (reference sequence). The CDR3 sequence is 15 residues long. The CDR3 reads CASSGGPPSTDTQYF. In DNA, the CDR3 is TGTGCCAGCAGCGGGGGACCTCCTAGCACAGATACGCAGTATTTT.